The 21 T cell receptor beta chains below were found in one sample sequenced in a study of blood T cell repertoires in COVID-19. Generated by immunoSEQ multiplex PCR, the TCRdb table keeps only in-frame clones and is missing some. Of about 210,000 clones in the sample, approximately 80% were seen once. Sequenced: PBMCs or T cells enriched from blood (not recorded which). The origin of the receptors is a woman between 45 and 65 years old with acute COVID-19.

The V and J genes are TRBV7-2 and TRBJ2-7; 9 nucleotides match TRBD1. Germline V lookup: CDR1 SGHTA, CDR2 FQGNSA. This CDR3 contains 13 residues. The V segment lost 3 bases and the J segment 6 bases; nucleotides outside the gene matches: 3. CDR3 loop: CASSFDRGGEQYF. The CDR3 nucleotides are TGTGCCAGCAGCTTCGACAGGGGGGGCGAGCAGTACTTC.

Remarks on this clone: Other DNA sequences in this sample translate to the same CDR3. The rearrangement joins TRBV18 to TRBJ2-3; 7 nucleotides agree with TRBD2. CDR1 is KGHSH, CDR2 LQKENI, per germline. This CDR3 region has 15 residues. V was clipped by 6 bases and J by 0 bases; unmatched bases: 6. CDR3 protein: CASSPSGTSTDTQYF. For the CDR3, the DNA is TGTGCCAGCTCTCCTAGCGGTACTAGCACAGATACGCAGTATTTT.

The CDR3 protein is CASSQGLVGRGEKLFF. The CDR3 region has the DNA TGCGCCAGCAGCCAAGGGTTAGTGGGCCGGGGTGAAAAACTGTTTTTT. The J gene is TRBJ1-4, the V gene TRBV4-3; unclear D gene. The CDR3 is 16 amino acids. Trimming took off 1 base at V and 7 bases at J, with 16 bases between the two ends. The germline V gene has CDR1 LGHNA and CDR2 YSLEER.

The chain links TRBV6-1 to TRBJ2-1; 9 positions match TRBD1. CDR3 length equals 15 residues. Trimming removed 3 bases from V and 4 bases from J; junction bases left unmatched: 4. CDR1 and CDR2 (germline): MNHNS, SASEGT. CDR3 sequence reads: CASSEAGTGYNEQFF. The CDR3 region has the DNA TGTGCCAGCAGTGAGGCCGGGACAGGGTACAATGAGCAGTTCTTC.

The chain links TRBV28 to TRBJ2-6; D may be TRBD1 (6 bases). Trimming removed 7 bases at V and 0 bases at J, with 10 bases between. The germline gives CDR1 MDHEN, CDR2 SYDVKM. The CDR3 length is 15 residues. The CDR3 sequence is CASIQGSSGANVLTF. The CDR3 nucleotides are TGTGCCAGCATCCAGGGGAGCTCTGGGGCCAACGTCCTGACTTTC.

As DNA, the CDR3 is TGTGCCAGCTCAGCAACCGGGACTAGCAATTCCTACGAGCAGTACTTC. It yields the protein CASSATGTSNSYEQYF. V usage is TRBV18 and J usage is TRBJ2-7, with TRBD2 identical over 9 bases. V lost 5 bases to trimming and J lost 1 base; unmatched junction nucleotides: 9. The CDR3 is 16 amino acids. The germline gives CDR1 KGHSH, CDR2 LQKENI.

This clone was detected a few times. V gene TRBV18 combines with J gene TRBJ2-3, with 7 bases that match TRBD2. CDR3 size: 15 residues. The junction had 4 bases not matched to a gene; V was cut back by 3 bases and J by 1 base. Germline CDR1 KGHSH, CDR2 LQKENI. CDR3 sequence reads: CASSPGGVGTDTQYF. The CDR3 coding sequence is TGTGCCAGCTCACCGGGGGGGGTTGGCACAGATACGCAGTATTTT.

A single count supports this clone. V usage is TRBV4-2 and J usage is TRBJ2-2; possibly TRBD2 for D (6 bases). CDR1 and CDR2 from the germline V gene are LGHNA and YNFKEQ. The V and J ends lost 4 bases and 2 bases respectively, with 26 bases between them. This CDR3 is 20 amino acids long. CDR3 sequence (DNA): TGTGCCAGCAGCCCCCCAGCGGGTTCTACTCGCGGTACTAACACCGGGGAGCTGTTTTTT. Translated: CASSPPAGSTRGTNTGELFF.

The chain is built from TRBV28 and TRBJ1-2, with 7 bases aligning to TRBD1. The V gene end was trimmed by 2 bases and the J gene end by 6 bases; junction bases not matched to a gene: 15. The CDR3 runs 17 residues. Germline V gene data show CDR1 as MDHEN and CDR2 as SYDVKM. CDR3 residues: CASSLMGVGDSTHGYTF. As DNA, the CDR3 is TGTGCCAGCAGTTTAATGGGCGTAGGGGACAGCACTCATGGCTACACCTTC.

The chain links TRBV5-1 to TRBJ2-7; D not resolved. V shed 1 base and J shed 4 bases, with 15 bases lying between them. This CDR3 spans 15 amino acids. Germline CDR1 SGHRS, CDR2 YFSETQ. CDR3 protein: CASSLSDVPAYEQYF. The CDR3 bases are TGCGCCAGCAGCTTGAGCGACGTGCCGGCATACGAGCAGTACTTC.

This clone was counted a few times. Other nucleotide sequences in the sample specify the same CDR3. The chain carries TRBV2 and TRBJ1-1; D is unclear. The germline gives CDR1 SNHLY, CDR2 FYNNEI. V was cut by 1 base and J by 1 base, with 4 bases left in between. This CDR3 has 13 amino acids. CDR3 nucleotides: TGTGCCAGCAGTGAAGGTCGGAACACTGAAGCTTTCTTT. Its protein product is CASSEGRNTEAFF.

The chain couples TRBV4-3 to TRBJ2-7; 8 nucleotides line up with TRBD1. V trimming: 1 base; J trimming: 3 bases; junction bases outside the gene matches: 8. Germline V lookup: CDR1 LGHNA, CDR2 YSLEER. The CDR3 has 16 residues. The CDR3 DNA reads TGCGCCAGCAGCCAAGTTTCCGGGACAGGTTTCTACGAGCAGTACTTC. It yields the protein CASSQVSGTGFYEQYF.

The gene calls are TRBV27 and TRBJ1-2; D is unclear. With 7 bases removed from V and 0 bases from J, the gap between germline ends came to 15 bases. CDR1 is MNHEY, CDR2 SMNVEV, per germline (reference sequence). The CDR3 is made up of 15 amino acids. CDR3 region: CASKGVGTPNYGYTF. The CDR3 nucleotides read TGTGCCAGCAAAGGAGTCGGTACTCCTAACTATGGCTACACCTTC.

With regard to this clone: The junction departs from the called germline gene at one end, perhaps through a read error. The identical CDR3 is also encoded by other nucleotide sequences in the sample. The chain joins TRBV5-1 to TRBJ2-2; TRBD1 might be the D (6 bases). The germline gives CDR1 SGHRS, CDR2 YFSETQ. The CDR3 runs to 13 residues. The CDR3 loop is CASSFGDTGELFF. In DNA, the CDR3 is TGCGCCAGCAGCTTTGGGGACACCGGAGAGCTGTTTTTT. Full variable domain (remainder filled in from reference TRBV5-1 and TRBJ2-2): KAGVTQTPRYLIKTRGQQVTLSCSPISGHRSVSWYQQTPGQGLQFLFEYFSETQRNKGNFPGRFSGRQFSNSRSEMNVSTLELGDSALYLCASSFGDTGELFFGEGSRLTVL.

The chain couples TRBV5-1 to TRBJ1-6, with no clear D. The V end was cut by 1 base, the J end by 7 bases, with 9 bases between. CDR3 size: 14 residues. CDR1 and CDR2 (germline): SGHRS, YFSETQ. CDR3 DNA sequence: TGCGCCAGCAGCTTGCGGCAGGCAAATTCACCCCTCCACTTT. Protein sequence: CASSLRQANSPLHF.

The J gene is TRBJ1-1, the V gene TRBV6-5; 7 bases are a match to TRBD1. With 8 bases clipped from V and 5 bases from J, the junction kept 11 bases outside the gene matches. Germline values: CDR1 MNHEY, CDR2 SVGAGI. The CDR3 sequence is 14 residues long. The CDR3 is CASLSLTGRTEAFF. Written as DNA, the CDR3 is TGTGCCAGCCTATCCCTGACAGGGAGGACTGAAGCTTTCTTT.

Many counts were recorded for this clone. The V and J genes are TRBV24-1 and TRBJ2-3; D might be TRBD1 (5 bases). The V gene's germline CDR1 is KGHDR and CDR2 SFDVKD. Trimming pared 7 bases from V and 5 bases from J, leaving 9 bases between. The CDR3 runs 12 residues. The CDR3 DNA follows: TGTGCCACCAGGGGGCTGGGAGATACGCAGTATTTT. Residues: CATRGLGDTQYF.

This clone was counted a few times. V gene TRBV6-5 combines with J gene TRBJ2-7; TRBD2 is a possible D gene (6 bases). Trimming shortened V by 8 bases and J by 5 bases, and 10 bases separated the two germline ends. Germline assignment: CDR1 MNHEY and CDR2 SVGAGI. The CDR3 consists of 11 residues. As DNA, the CDR3 is TGTGCCAGCCTAAGGAGGGACGAGCAGTACTTC. It translates to CASLRRDEQYF.

The V call is TRBV3-1 (or the pseudogene TRBV3-2), the J call TRBJ1-1; D not resolved. There are 14 residues in the CDR3. Trimming removed 4 bases at V and 4 bases at J, with 13 bases between. CDR1 is LGHDT, CDR2 YNNKEL, per germline (reference sequence). In DNA form, the CDR3 reads TGTGCCAGCAGCCTTTTCAGAGGTATCACTGAAGCTTTCTTT. Amino acids: CASSLFRGITEAFF.

Here the CDR3 DNA reads TGTGCCAGTAGTACCATCGAAGGACAGGTTGGCACCGGGGAGCTGTTTTTT. It encodes CASSTIEGQVGTGELFF. The V and J genes are TRBV19 and TRBJ2-2, with 7 bases identical to TRBD1. V lost 4 bases and J lost 4; bases outside the gene matches: 12. From germline, CDR1 is LNHDA and CDR2 SQIVND (reference sequence). The CDR3 contains 17 residues.

This clone came up once. This chain uses TRBV9 with TRBJ2-1; 14 bases match TRBD2. V gave up 1 base and J gave up 8 bases; unmatched junction bases: 11. The CDR3 has 18 amino acids. CDR1 SGDLS and CDR2 YYNGEE come from the germline V gene. The CDR3 here is CASSVSIGTSGRSDEQFF. The DNA of the CDR3 is TGTGCCAGCAGCGTAAGTATAGGGACTAGCGGGAGATCAGATGAGCAGTTCTTC.